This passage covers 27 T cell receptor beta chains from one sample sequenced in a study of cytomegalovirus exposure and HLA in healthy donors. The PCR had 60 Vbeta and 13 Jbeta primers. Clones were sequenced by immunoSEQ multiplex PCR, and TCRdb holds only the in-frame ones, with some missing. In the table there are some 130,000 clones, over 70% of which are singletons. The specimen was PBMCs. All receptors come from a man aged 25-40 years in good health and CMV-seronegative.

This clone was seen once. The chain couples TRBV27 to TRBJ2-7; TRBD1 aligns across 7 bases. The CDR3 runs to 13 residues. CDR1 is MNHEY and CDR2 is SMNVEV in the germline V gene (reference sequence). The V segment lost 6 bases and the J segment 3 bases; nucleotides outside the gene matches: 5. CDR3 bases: TGTGCCAGCAGGCGACAGGGATTCTACGAGCAGTACTTC. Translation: CASRRQGFYEQYF.

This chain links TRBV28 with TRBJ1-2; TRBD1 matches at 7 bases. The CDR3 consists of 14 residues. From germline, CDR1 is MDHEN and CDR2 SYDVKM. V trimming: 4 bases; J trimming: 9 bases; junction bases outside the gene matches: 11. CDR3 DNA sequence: TGTGCCAGCAGTTCGGCCTGGAAGGACAGGAGCTACACCTTC. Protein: CASSSAWKDRSYTF.

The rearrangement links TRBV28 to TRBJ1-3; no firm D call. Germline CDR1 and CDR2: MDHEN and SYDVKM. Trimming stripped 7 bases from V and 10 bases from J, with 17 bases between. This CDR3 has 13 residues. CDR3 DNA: TGTGCCAGCACCCTTAACTGGAAACAGACCATATATTTT. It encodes CASTLNWKQTIYF.

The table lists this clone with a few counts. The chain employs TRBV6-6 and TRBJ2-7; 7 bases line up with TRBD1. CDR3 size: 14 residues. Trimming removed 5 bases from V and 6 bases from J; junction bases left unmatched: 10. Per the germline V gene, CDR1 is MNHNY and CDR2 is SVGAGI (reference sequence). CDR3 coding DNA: TGTGCCAGCAGTGCAGACAGGGATCTAGGCGAGCAGTACTTC. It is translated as CASSADRDLGEQYF.

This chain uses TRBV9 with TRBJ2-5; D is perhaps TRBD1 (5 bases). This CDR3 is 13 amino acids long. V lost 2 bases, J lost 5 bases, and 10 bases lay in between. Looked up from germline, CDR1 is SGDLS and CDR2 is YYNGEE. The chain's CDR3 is CASSVASGETQYF. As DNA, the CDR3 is TGTGCCAGCAGCGTTGCATCAGGGGAGACCCAGTACTTC.

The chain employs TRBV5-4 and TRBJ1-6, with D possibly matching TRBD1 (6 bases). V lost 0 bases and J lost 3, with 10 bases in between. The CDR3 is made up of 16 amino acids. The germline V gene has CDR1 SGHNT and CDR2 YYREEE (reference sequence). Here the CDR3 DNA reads TGTGCCAGCAGCTTGGCCAGGGGTAGCTATAATTCACCCCTCCACTTT. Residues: CASSLARGSYNSPLHF.

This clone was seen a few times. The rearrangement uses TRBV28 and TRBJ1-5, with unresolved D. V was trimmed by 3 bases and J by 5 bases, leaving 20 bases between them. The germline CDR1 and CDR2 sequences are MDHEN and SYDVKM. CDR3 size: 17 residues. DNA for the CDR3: TGTGCCAGCAGTTTGCGGGTGACGGTAAGGAGAGATCAGCCCCAGCATTTT. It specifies CASSLRVTVRRDQPQHF.

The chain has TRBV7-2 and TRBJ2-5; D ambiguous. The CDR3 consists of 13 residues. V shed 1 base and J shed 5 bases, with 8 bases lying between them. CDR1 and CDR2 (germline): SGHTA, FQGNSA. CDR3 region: CASSLDPVETQYF. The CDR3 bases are TGTGCCAGCAGCTTAGATCCGGTTGAGACCCAGTACTTC.

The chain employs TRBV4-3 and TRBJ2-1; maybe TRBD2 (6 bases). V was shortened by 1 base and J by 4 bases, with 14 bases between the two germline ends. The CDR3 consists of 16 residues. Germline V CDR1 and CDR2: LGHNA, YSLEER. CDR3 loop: CASSQGGNGGYNEQFF. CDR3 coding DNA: TGCGCCAGCAGCCAAGGGGGGAACGGGGGATACAATGAGCAGTTCTTC.

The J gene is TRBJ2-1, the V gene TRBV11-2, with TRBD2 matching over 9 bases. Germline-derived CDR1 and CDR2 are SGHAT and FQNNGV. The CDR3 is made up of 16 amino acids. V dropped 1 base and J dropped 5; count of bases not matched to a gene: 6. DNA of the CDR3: TGTGCCAGCAGCTTAGGACTAGCGGTATTTCACAATGAGCAGTTCTTC. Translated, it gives CASSLGLAVFHNEQFF.

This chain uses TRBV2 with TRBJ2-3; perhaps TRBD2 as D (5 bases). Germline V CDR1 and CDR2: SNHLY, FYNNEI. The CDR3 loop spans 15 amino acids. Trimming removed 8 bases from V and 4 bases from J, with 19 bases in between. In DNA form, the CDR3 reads TGTGCCAGCGCCCTGGACCGAGGGATCGCAGATACGCAGTATTTT. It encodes CASALDRGIADTQYF.

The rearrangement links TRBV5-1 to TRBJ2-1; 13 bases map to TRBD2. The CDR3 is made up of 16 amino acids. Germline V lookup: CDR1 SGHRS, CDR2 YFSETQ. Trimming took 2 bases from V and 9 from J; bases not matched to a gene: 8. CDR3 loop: CASSFWTSGRRVEQFF. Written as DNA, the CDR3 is TGCGCCAGCAGCTTCTGGACTAGCGGGAGAAGAGTTGAGCAGTTCTTC.

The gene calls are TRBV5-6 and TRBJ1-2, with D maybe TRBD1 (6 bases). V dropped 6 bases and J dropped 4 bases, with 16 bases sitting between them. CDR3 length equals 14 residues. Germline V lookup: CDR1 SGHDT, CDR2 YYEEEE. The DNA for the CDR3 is TGTGCCAGCATCGTACTTGACAGGAGCTATGGCTACACCTTC. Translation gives CASIVLDRSYGYTF.

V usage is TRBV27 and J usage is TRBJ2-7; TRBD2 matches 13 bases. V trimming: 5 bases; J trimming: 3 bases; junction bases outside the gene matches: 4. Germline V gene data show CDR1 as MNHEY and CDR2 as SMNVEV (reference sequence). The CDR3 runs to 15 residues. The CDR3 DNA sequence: TGTGCCAGCAGTAAGGGACTAGCGGGAAACTACGAGCAGTACTTC. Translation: CASSKGLAGNYEQYF.

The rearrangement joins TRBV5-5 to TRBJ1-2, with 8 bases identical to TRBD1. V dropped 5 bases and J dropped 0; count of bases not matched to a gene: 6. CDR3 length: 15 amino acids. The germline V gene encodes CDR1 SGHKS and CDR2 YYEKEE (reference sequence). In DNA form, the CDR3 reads TGTGCCAGCAGAACCCAGGGGGCGGCTAACTATGGCTACACCTTC. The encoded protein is CASRTQGAANYGYTF. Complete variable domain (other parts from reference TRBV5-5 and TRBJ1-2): DAGVTQSPTHLIKTRGQQVTLRCSPISGHKSVSWYQQVLGQGPQFIFQYYEKEERGRGNFPDRFSARQFPNYSSELNVNALLLGDSALYLCASRTQGAANYGYTFGSGTRLTVV.

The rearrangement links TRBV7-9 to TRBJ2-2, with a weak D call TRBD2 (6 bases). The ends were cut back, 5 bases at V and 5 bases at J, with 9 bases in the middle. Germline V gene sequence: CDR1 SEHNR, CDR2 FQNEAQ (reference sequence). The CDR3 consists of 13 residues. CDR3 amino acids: CASSGGVTGELFF. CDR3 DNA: TGTGCCAGCAGCGGAGGGGTAACCGGGGAGCTGTTTTTT. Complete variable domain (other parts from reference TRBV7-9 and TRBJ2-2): DTGVSQNPRHKITKRGQNVTFRCDPISEHNRLYWYRQTLGQGPEFLTYFQNEAQLEKSRLLSDRFSAERPKGSFSTLEIQRTEQGDSAMYLCASSGGVTGELFFGEGSRLTVL.

The CDR3 region is CASSLRFGAGWGETQYF. CDR3 sequence (DNA): TGTGCCAGCAGCTTGCGATTCGGGGCGGGATGGGGAGAGACCCAGTACTTC. The V call is TRBV5-6, the J call TRBJ2-5; D is possibly TRBD2 (6 bases). CDR1 and CDR2 from the germline V gene are SGHDT and YYEEEE. The CDR3 totals 17 residues. The V end was cut by 1 base, the J end by 4 bases, with 20 bases between.

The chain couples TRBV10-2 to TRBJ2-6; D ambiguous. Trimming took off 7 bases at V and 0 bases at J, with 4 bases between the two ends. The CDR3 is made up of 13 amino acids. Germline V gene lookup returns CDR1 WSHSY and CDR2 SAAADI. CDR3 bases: TGCGCCAGCACTAACTCTGGGGCCAACGTCCTGACTTTC. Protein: CASTNSGANVLTF.

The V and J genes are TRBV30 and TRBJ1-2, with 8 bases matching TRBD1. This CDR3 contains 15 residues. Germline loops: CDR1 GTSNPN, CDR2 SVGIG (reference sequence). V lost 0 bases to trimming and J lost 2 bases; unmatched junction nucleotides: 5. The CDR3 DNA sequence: TGTGCCTGGAGTGTAGCAGGGGGCGGGAACTATGGCTACACCTTC. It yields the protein CAWSVAGGGNYGYTF.

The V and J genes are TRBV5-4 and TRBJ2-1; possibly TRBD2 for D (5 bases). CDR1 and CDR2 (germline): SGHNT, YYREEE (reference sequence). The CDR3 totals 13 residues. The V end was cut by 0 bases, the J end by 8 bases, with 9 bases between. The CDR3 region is CASSLETIYEQFF. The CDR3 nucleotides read TGTGCCAGCAGCTTGGAGACTATCTATGAGCAGTTCTTC.

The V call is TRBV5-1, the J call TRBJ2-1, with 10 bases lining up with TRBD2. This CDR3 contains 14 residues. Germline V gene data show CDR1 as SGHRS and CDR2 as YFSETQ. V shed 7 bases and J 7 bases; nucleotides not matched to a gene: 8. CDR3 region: CASVPLAGVNEQFF. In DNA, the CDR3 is TGCGCCAGCGTACCCCTAGCGGGAGTAAATGAGCAGTTCTTC.

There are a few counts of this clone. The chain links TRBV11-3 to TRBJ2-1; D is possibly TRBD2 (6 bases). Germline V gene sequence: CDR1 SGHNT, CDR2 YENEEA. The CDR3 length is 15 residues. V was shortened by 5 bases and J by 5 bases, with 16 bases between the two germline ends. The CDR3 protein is CASSRGGFFNNEQFF. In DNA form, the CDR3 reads TGTGCCAGCAGCCGTGGGGGGTTTTTTAACAATGAGCAGTTCTTC. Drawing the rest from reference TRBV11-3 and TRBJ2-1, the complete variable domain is EAGVVQSPRYKIIEKKQPVAFWCNPISGHNTLYWYLQNLGQGPELLIRYENEEAVDDSQLPKDRFSAERLKGVDSTLKIQPAELGDSAVYLCASSRGGFFNNEQFFGPGTRLTVL.

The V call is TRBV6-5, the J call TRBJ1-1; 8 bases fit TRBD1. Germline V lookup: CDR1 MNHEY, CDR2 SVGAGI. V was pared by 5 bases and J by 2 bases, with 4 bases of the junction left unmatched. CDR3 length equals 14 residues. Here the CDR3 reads CASSPQGANTEAFF. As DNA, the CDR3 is TGTGCCAGCAGTCCCCAGGGGGCAAACACTGAAGCTTTCTTT.

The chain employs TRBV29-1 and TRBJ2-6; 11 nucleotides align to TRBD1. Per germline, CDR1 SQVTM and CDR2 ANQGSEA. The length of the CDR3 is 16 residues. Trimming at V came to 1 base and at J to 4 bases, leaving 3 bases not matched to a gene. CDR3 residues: CSVEGDRGAGANVLTF. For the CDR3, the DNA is TGCAGCGTTGAAGGGGACAGGGGGGCCGGGGCCAACGTCCTGACTTTC. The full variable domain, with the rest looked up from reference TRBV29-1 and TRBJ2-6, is SAVISQKPSRDICQRGTSLTIQCQVDSQVTMMFWYRQQPGQSLTLIATANQGSEATYESGFVIDKFPISRPNLTFSTLTVSNMSPEDSSIYLCSVEGDRGAGANVLTFGAGSRLTVL.

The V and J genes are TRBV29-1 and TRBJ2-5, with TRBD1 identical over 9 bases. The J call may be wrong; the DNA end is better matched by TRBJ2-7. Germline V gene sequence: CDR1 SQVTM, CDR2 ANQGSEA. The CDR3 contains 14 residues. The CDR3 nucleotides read TGCAGCCTTGGGGACAGGGACAGCTCCTACGAGCAGTACTTC. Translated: CSLGDRDSSYEQYF.

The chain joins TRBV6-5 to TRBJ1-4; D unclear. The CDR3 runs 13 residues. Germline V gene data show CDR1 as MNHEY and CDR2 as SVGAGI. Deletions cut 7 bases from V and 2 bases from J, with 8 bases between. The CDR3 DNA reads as TGTGCCAGCACGGGTTCTACTAATGAAAAACTGTTTTTT. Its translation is CASTGSTNEKLFF.

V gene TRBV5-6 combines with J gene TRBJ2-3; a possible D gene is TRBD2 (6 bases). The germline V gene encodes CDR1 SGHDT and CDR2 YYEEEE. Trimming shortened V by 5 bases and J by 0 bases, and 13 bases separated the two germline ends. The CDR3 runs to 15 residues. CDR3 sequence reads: CASSRGSGSTDTQYF. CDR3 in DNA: TGTGCCAGCAGTCGGGGGAGCGGGAGCACAGATACGCAGTATTTT.